Listed below are T cell receptor beta chains from one sample, sequenced in a study of glioma-infiltrating T cells after dendritic cell vaccination. Only in-frame clones appear in the TCRdb table, and some are missing; sequencing was by immunoSEQ multiplex PCR. The sample carries some 58,000 clones, about 83% recorded once. The input for sequencing was blood, taken after dendritic cell vaccination. The origin of the receptors is a human donor with glioblastoma. Both conserved end residues are part of each CDR3. D genes are given only for firm matches. The listing skips clone size in some rows; elsewhere it reads once, few, many or a size class.

j_call v_call clone_size d_call cdr3_aa cdr3_nt
TRBJ2-5 TRBV7-2 - TRBD1 CASSADRGEETQYF TGTGCCAGCAGCGCGGACAGGGGAGAAGAGACCCAGTACTTC
TRBJ2-4 TRBV7-3 - - CASSPTGTKNIQYF TGTGCCAGCAGCCCAACAGGGACCAAAAACATTCAGTACTTC
TRBJ2-7 TRBV30 - - CAWIGGVEQYF TGTGCCTGGATTGGCGGGGTCGAGCAGTACTTC
TRBJ1-5 TRBV10-2 - - CASSESGAQPQHF TGCGCCAGCAGTGAATCAGGGGCTCAGCCCCAGCATTTT
TRBJ2-1 TRBV7-7 - TRBD1 CASSPRTGEQFF TGTGCTAGCAGCCCCCGGACAGGGGAACAGTTCTTC
TRBJ2-1 TRBV18 few TRBD2 CASSLRGGSNNEQFF TGTGCCAGCTCACTCCGGGGGGGCTCGAACAATGAGCAGTTCTTC
TRBJ2-7 TRBV27 - TRBD1 CASRRPGQGDEQYF TGTGCCAGCAGACGTCCCGGACAGGGCGACGAGCAGTACTTC
TRBJ2-1 TRBV4-2 - TRBD2 CASSLVPTSGGYNEQFF TGTGCCAGCAGCCTCGTCCCGACTAGCGGGGGGTACAATGAGCAGTTCTTC
TRBJ1-5 TRBV27 - TRBD1 CASSPDRVQPQHF TGTGCCAGCAGCCCGGACAGGGTTCAGCCCCAGCATTTT
TRBJ1-4 TRBV7-2 - - CASSTEANEKLFF TGTGCCAGCAGCACAGAAGCTAATGAAAAACTGTTTTTT
TRBJ2-1 TRBV5-1 - - CASREGRYSYNEQFF TGCGCCAGCAGGGAGGGACGGTACTCCTACAATGAGCAGTTCTTC
TRBJ1-2 TRBV2 once - CASSPPTEYGYTF TGTGCCAGCAGTCCCCCGACAGAATATGGCTACACCTTC
TRBJ1-5 TRBV7-9 - - CASSLVGGEDDQPQHF TGTGCCAGCAGCTTAGTGGGTGGAGAAGACGATCAGCCCCAGCATTTT
TRBJ2-7 TRBV28 - TRBD1 CASSRGQGIRYEQYF TGTGCCAGCAGTCGGGGACAGGGGATTCGGTACGAGCAGTACTTC
TRBJ1-2 TRBV6-1 - TRBD1 CASSADRGPYGYTF TGTGCCAGCAGTGCGGACAGGGGGCCCTATGGCTACACCTTC
TRBJ2-7 TRBV29-1 - TRBD2 CSVLGLAGGNTYEQYF TGCAGCGTTCTAGGCCTAGCGGGGGGCAATACCTACGAGCAGTACTTC
TRBJ2-7 TRBV19 - TRBD1 CASSAGQGELYEQYF TGTGCCAGTAGCGCCGGACAGGGGGAGCTTTACGAGCAGTACTTC
TRBJ1-2 TRBV29-1 few - CSVEDSGYGYTF TGCAGCGTTGAAGACTCAGGGTATGGCTACACCTTC
TRBJ2-5 TRBV9 - - CASSVEQDTETQYF TGTGCCAGCAGCGTCGAGCAGGATACGGAGACCCAGTACTTC
TRBJ2-2 TRBV11-1 - - CASSWGPTGLAGELFF TGTGCCAGCAGCTGGGGGCCCACAGGGTTGGCCGGGGAGCTGTTTTTT
TRBJ2-7 TRBV6-1 - - CASSEGMWRGTYEQYF TGTGCCAGCAGTGAAGGGATGTGGAGGGGAACCTACGAGCAGTACTTC
TRBJ2-2 TRBV7-3 - TRBD2 CASSSTGGLNTGELFF TGTGCCAGCAGCTCCACGGGGGGTCTGAACACCGGGGAGCTGTTTTTT
TRBJ2-7 TRBV6-5 - - CASESGDLEQYF TGTGCCAGCGAGTCAGGGGATCTCGAGCAGTACTTC
TRBJ1-2 TRBV7-9 - - CASSPTVGGSTTNYGYTF TGTGCCAGCAGCCCCACGGTCGGGGGGTCCACAACTAACTATGGCTACACCTTC
TRBJ2-1 TRBV6-5 - - CASGLAINEQFF TGTGCCAGCGGGCTAGCAATTAATGAGCAGTTCTTC
TRBJ2-4 TRBV4-3 - TRBD2 CASSQERTSGGSNIQYF TGCGCCAGCAGCCAGGAAAGGACTAGCGGGGGATCAAACATTCAGTACTTC
TRBJ1-6 TRBV5-4 - - CASSKPREGPYNSPLHF TGTGCCAGCAGCAAACCCCGGGAGGGACCCTATAATTCACCCCTCCACTTT
TRBJ2-1 TRBV27 - TRBD2 CASSRGTSGNNEQFF TGTGCCAGCAGTCGCGGGACTAGCGGGAACAATGAGCAGTTCTTC
TRBJ1-5 TRBV10-3 - TRBD1 CAISESLDRGLGQPQHF TGTGCCATCAGTGAGTCTTTAGACAGGGGGCTTGGGCAGCCCCAGCATTTT
TRBJ2-7 TRBV4-1 - TRBD1 CASSQGTGDEQYF TGCGCCAGCAGCCAAGGGACAGGGGACGAGCAGTACTTC
TRBJ2-7 TRBV18 once TRBD1 CASSPREQGAVQYF TGTGCCAGCTCACCGAGGGAGCAGGGGGCAGTGCAGTACTTC
TRBJ2-3 TRBV19 - - CASSLEGGTDTQYF TGTGCCAGTAGTCTAGAGGGAGGCACAGATACGCAGTATTTT
TRBJ2-3 TRBV9 - TRBD2 CASSVEAGLAPDTQYF TGTGCCAGCAGCGTAGAAGCGGGACTAGCGCCAGATACGCAGTATTTT
TRBJ2-7 TRBV28 - - CASKIRQGGYEQYF TGTGCCAGCAAGATCCGACAGGGAGGTTACGAGCAGTACTTC
TRBJ2-1 TRBV19 once TRBD2 CASSISLAGRLDEQFF TGTGCCAGTAGTATCAGCCTAGCGGGGAGGTTAGATGAGCAGTTCTTC
TRBJ1-1 TRBV18 once - CASSPGGNTEAFF TGTGCCAGCTCACCGGGAGGAAACACTGAAGCTTTCTTT
TRBJ2-1 TRBV20-1 - - CSASASNEQFF TGCAGTGCGTCGGCTAGCAATGAGCAGTTCTTC
TRBJ1-2 TRBV11-3 - TRBD1 CASSTYRDSYGYTF TGTGCCAGCAGCACCTACCGGGACAGCTATGGCTACACCTTC
TRBJ2-5 TRBV6-5 - - CASSYGSQVAETQYF TGTGCCAGCAGTTACGGGTCGCAGGTCGCCGAGACCCAGTACTTC
TRBJ2-7 TRBV5-5 - TRBD1 CASSLDIGTVSYEQYF TGTGCCAGCAGCTTGGATATAGGGACAGTGTCCTACGAGCAGTACTTC
TRBJ1-5 TRBV5-1 once - CASSPRGGANQPQHF TGCGCCAGCAGCCCCCGGGGGGGAGCGAATCAGCCCCAGCATTTT
TRBJ2-1 TRBV9 - TRBD2 CASSVENGGAMDEQFF TGTGCCAGCAGCGTAGAGAACGGGGGGGCTATGGATGAGCAGTTCTTC
TRBJ1-4 TRBV4-2 - TRBD1 CASSQTGESNEKLFF TGTGCCAGCAGCCAGACAGGGGAAAGTAATGAAAAACTGTTTTTT
TRBJ1-6 TRBV5-6 - - CASSADRTNSPLHF TGTGCCAGCAGCGCTGACAGAACAAATTCACCCCTCCACTTT
TRBJ2-5 TRBV30 - TRBD1 CAGGQGQETQYF TGTGCCGGGGGACAGGGCCAAGAGACCCAGTACTTC
TRBJ2-7 TRBV7-9 - TRBD1 CASSPRAGGHEQYF TGTGCCAGCAGCCCTCGGGCAGGGGGCCACGAGCAGTACTTC
TRBJ1-5 TRBV25-1 - - CASSEGRGNQPQHF TGTGCCAGCAGTGAGGGGAGGGGCAATCAGCCCCAGCATTTT
TRBJ2-2 TRBV19 once TRBD1 CASTDRGDTGELFF TGTGCCAGTACGGACAGGGGGGACACCGGGGAGCTGTTTTTT
TRBJ1-2 TRBV7-3 - TRBD1 CASSLRGGRTNYGYTF TGTGCCAGCAGCTTAAGAGGGGGCCGAACCAACTATGGCTACACCTTC
TRBJ1-4 TRBV18 few - CASSPGAPSEKLFF TGTGCCAGCTCACCGGGGGCACCTTCCGAAAAACTGTTTTTT
TRBJ1-1 TRBV7-9 - - CASSPGGSTEAFF TGTGCCAGCAGCCCCGGGGGTAGCACTGAAGCTTTCTTT
TRBJ1-1 TRBV25-1 - TRBD1 CASTHGGQGNTEAFF TGTGCCAGCACCCATGGGGGACAGGGGAACACTGAAGCTTTCTTT
TRBJ2-1 TRBV9 - TRBD2 CASSVGRGGHNEQFF TGTGCCAGCAGCGTTGGGCGGGGGGGCCACAATGAGCAGTTCTTC
TRBJ2-2 TRBV7-9 - TRBD1 CASSRQGADTGELFF TGTGCCAGCAGCCGACAGGGCGCGGACACCGGGGAGCTGTTTTTT
TRBJ2-5 TRBV6-1 - TRBD2 CASSELRGLQETQYF TGTGCCAGCAGTGAATTGCGGGGGTTACAAGAGACCCAGTACTTC
TRBJ2-3 TRBV5-1 - - CASSLAGTSTDTQYF TGCGCCAGCAGCTTGGCAGGAACTAGCACAGATACGCAGTATTTT
TRBJ1-2 TRBV18 - - CASSPGAGTAVTF TGTGCCAGCTCACCAGGTGCAGGGACTGCCGTCACCTTC
TRBJ1-1 TRBV4-3 - - CASSQLQGDEAFF TGCGCCAGCAGCCAATTACAGGGCGATGAAGCTTTCTTT
TRBJ2-7 TRBV7-9 - TRBD2 CASSLVLAGLYEQYF TGTGCCAGCAGCTTAGTACTAGCGGGACTCTACGAGCAGTACTTC
TRBJ1-1 TRBV11-3 - - CASSPRDTNTEAFF TGTGCCAGCAGCCCCCGGGACACGAACACTGAAGCTTTCTTT